A selection of T cell receptor beta chains follows, all from one sample in a study of T cells in Graves' hyperthyroidism and ophthalmopathy. Each CDR3 protein gets one entry after TCRdb re-called the multiplex PCR reads with MiXCR. The sample holds roughly 400,000 distinct CDR3 sequences, around an eighth seen once. Sequenced: blood. The receptor source for this set is a man aged 45-65 years with Graves' ophthalmopathy. The CDR3 runs from the conserved cysteine through the conserved F or W. Fields, in order: CDR3 DNA, CDR3 protein, J gene, V gene, D gene, clone size. The D gene is left open where the match is weak. Not all rows give a size; the values are once, few, many and, for expanded clones, a class.

TGTGCCAGCAGCTATGGGACTAACGAGGATACGCAGTATTTT CASSYGTNEDTQYF TRBJ2-3 TRBV3-1 TRBD2 many
TGTGCCAGCAGCCTCCAGCGGGGGGACACAGATACGCAGTATTTT CASSLQRGDTDTQYF TRBJ2-3 TRBV2 TRBD2 many
TGCAGTGCCAGCGACGGAAACAATGAGCAGTTCTTC CSASDGNNEQFF TRBJ2-1 TRBV20-1 NA NA
TGCGCCAGCAGTGAGTCGGGACTAGCGGGAGTGCCCGACGAGCAGTACTTC CASSESGLAGVPDEQYF TRBJ2-7 TRBV10-2 TRBD2 NA
TGTGCCAGCAGCGTCATGACTAGCGGCCCCTACGAGCAGTACTTC CASSVMTSGPYEQYF TRBJ2-7 TRBV5-6 TRBD2 few
TGTGCCAGCAGTTATGAGGGGGCGAGGTCCACTGAAGCTTTCTTT CASSYEGARSTEAFF TRBJ1-1 TRBV6-5 TRBD1 many
TGTGCCGCCGATAGCGGGAGGGCCACTGAGCAGTTCTTC CAADSGRATEQFF TRBJ2-1 TRBV10-3 TRBD2 NA
TGCAGCGTTGAAGAGAGGAGGGCGGCGGGGGAAAAACTGTTTTTT CSVEERRAAGEKLFF TRBJ1-4 TRBV29-1 NA many
TGCAGCGCTACCATCTCCAGTGCTGAGCAGTTCTTC CSATISSAEQFF TRBJ2-1 TRBV29-1 NA few
TGTGCCACCAGTGTCAATGGCGGGAGTGGCGCAGATACGCAGTATTTT CATSVNGGSGADTQYF TRBJ2-3 TRBV24-1 TRBD2 many
TGTGCCAGCAGTAAACTAGGGCTCTTTGAGCAGTTCTTC CASSKLGLFEQFF TRBJ2-1 TRBV6-1 NA few
TGTGCCAGCAGCCCCCGTGTGGAGACCCAGTACTTC CASSPRVETQYF TRBJ2-5 TRBV28 NA many
TGTGCCAGTAGTATCGCCGGGACAGGGTTCGGCTACACCTTC CASSIAGTGFGYTF TRBJ1-2 TRBV19 TRBD1 few
TGTGCCAGCACTAGGGGAGACACTGAAGTTTTCTTT CASTRGDTEVFF TRBJ1-1 TRBV2 NA NA
TGTGCCAGCAGGCGGGACAGGGGTGCTGAAGCTTTCTTT CASRRDRGAEAFF TRBJ1-1 TRBV12-3/TRBV12-4 TRBD1 many